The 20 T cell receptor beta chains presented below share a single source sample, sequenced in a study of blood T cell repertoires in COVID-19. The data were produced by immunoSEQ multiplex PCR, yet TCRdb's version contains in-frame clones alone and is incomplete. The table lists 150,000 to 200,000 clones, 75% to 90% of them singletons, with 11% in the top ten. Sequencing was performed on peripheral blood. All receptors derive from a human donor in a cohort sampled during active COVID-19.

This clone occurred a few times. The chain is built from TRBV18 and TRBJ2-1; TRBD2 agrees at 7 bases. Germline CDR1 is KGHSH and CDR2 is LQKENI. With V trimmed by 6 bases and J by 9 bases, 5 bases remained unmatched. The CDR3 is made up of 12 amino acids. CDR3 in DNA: TGTGCCAGCTCTCCTAGCGGTGTTGAGCAGTTCTTC. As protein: CASSPSGVEQFF.

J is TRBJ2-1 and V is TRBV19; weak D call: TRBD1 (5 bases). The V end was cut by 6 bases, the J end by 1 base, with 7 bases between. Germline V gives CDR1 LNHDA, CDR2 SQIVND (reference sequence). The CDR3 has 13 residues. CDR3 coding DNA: TGTGCCAGTAGGGACACTTCCTACAATGAGCAGTTCTTC. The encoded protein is CASRDTSYNEQFF. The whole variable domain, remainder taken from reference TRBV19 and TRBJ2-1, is DGGITQSPKYLFRKEGQNVTLSCEQNLNHDAMYWYRQDPGQGLRLIYYSQIVNDFQKGDIAEGYSVSREKKESFPLTVTSAQKNPTAFYLCASRDTSYNEQFFGPGTRLTVL.

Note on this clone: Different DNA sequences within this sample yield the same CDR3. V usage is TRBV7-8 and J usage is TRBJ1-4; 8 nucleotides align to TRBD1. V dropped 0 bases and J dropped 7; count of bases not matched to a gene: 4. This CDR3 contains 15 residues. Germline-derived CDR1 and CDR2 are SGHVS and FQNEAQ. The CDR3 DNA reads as TGTGCCAGCAGCTTAGCGCAGGGGGCAAGTGAAAAACTGTTTTTT. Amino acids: CASSLAQGASEKLFF. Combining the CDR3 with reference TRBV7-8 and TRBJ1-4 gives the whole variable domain GAGVSQSPRYKVAKRGQDVALRCDPISGHVSLFWYQQALGQGPEFLTYFQNEAQLDKSGLPSDRFFAERPEGSVSTLKIQRTQQEDSAVYLCASSLAQGASEKLFFGSGTQLSVL.

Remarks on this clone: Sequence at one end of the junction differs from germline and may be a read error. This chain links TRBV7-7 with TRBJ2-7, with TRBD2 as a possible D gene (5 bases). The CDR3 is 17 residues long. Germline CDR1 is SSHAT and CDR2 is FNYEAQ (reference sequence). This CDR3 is CASSPSWVGREAYEQYF. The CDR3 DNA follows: TGTGCTAGCAGCCCTAGTTGGGTGGGGAGAGAGGCCTACGAGCAGTACTTC.

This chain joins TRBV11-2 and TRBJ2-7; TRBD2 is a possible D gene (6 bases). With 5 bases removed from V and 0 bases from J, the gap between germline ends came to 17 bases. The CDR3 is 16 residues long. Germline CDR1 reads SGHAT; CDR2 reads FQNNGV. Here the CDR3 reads CASSLYRAGSSYEQYF. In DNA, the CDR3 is TGTGCCAGCAGCCTTTACCGGGCCGGGAGCTCCTACGAGCAGTACTTC.

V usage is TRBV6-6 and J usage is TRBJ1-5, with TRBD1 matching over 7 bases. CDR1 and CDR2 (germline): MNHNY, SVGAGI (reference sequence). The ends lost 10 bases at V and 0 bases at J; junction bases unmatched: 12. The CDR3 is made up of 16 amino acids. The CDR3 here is CATKRGTAYSNQPQHF. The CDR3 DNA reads TGTGCCACCAAAAGGGGGACAGCTTATAGCAATCAGCCCCAGCATTTT.

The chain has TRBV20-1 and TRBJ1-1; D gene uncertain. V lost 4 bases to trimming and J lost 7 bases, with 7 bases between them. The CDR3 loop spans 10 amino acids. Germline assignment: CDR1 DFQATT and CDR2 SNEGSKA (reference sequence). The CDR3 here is CSAKRGEAFF. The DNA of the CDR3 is TGCAGTGCTAAACGGGGTGAAGCTTTCTTT.

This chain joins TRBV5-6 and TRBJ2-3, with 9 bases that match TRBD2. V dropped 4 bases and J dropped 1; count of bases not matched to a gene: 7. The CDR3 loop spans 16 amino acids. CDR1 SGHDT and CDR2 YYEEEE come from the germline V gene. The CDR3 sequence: CASSPLWTSGTDTQYF. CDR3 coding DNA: TGTGCCAGCAGCCCCCTTTGGACTAGCGGCACAGATACGCAGTATTTT.

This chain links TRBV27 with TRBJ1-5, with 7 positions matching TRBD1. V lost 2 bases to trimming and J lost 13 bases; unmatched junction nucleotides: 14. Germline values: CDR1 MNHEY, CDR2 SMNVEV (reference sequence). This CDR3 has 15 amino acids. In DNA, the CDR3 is TGTGCCAGCAGTTTAAATGGGGGTGGGACAGCTCCTCAGCATTTT. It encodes CASSLNGGGTAPQHF.

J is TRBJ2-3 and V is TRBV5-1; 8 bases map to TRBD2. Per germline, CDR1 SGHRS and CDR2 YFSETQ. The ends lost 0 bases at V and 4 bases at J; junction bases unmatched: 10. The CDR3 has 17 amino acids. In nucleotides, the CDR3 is TGCGCCAGCAGCTTGGCAGAGCGCGGGAGGAATCCAGATACGCAGTATTTT. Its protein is CASSLAERGRNPDTQYF.

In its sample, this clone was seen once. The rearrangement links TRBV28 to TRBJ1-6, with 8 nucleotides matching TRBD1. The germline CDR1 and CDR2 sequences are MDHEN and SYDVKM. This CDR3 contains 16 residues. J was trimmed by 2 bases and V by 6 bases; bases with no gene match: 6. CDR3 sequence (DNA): TGTGCCAGCAGCCCCCGGACAGGGACCTATAATTCACCCCTCCACTTT. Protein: CASSPRTGTYNSPLHF.

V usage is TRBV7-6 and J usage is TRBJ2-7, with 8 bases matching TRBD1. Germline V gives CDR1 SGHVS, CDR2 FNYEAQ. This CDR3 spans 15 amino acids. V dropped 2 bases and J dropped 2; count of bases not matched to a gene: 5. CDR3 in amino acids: CASSLSGTGPYEQYF. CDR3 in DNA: TGTGCCAGCAGCTTATCCGGGACAGGTCCCTACGAGCAGTACTTC. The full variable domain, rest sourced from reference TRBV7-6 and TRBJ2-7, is GAGVSQSPRYKVTKRGQDVALRCDPISGHVSLYWYRQALGQGPEFLTYFNYEAQQDKSGLPNDRFSAERPEGSISTLTIQRTEQRDSAMYRCASSLSGTGPYEQYFGPGTRLTVT.

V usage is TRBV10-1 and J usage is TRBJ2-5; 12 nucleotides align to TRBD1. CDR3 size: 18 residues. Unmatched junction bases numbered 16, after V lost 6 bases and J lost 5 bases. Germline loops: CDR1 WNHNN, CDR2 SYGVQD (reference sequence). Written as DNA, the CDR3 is TGCGCCAGCAGCCCGGGAACGGGACAGGGGGCCTCTGAGGAGACCCAGTACTTC. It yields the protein CASSPGTGQGASEETQYF.

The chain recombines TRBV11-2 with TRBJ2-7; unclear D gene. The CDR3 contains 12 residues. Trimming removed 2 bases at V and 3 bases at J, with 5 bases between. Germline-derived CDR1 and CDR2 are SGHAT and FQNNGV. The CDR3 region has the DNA TGTGCCAGCAGCTTATTCCACTACGAGCAGTACTTC. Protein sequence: CASSLFHYEQYF. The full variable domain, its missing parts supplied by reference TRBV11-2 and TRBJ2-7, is EAGVAQSPRYKIIEKRQSVAFWCNPISGHATLYWYQQILGQGPKLLIQFQNNGVVDDSQLPKDRFSAERLKGVDSTLKIQPAKLEDSAVYLCASSLFHYEQYFGPGTRLTVT.

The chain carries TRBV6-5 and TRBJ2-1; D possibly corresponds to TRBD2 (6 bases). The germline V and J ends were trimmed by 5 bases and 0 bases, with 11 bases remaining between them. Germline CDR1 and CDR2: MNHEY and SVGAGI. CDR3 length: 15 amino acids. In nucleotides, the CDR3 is TGTGCCAGCAGTAGAAGCGGGCGCTCCTACAATGAGCAGTTCTTC. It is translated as CASSRSGRSYNEQFF.

DNA of the CDR3: TGTGCCAGCAGCCGCGGGACTAGCGGGAGTAGGAGCTCCTACAATGAGCAGTTCTTC. Its protein is CASSRGTSGSRSSYNEQFF. This sequence joins TRBV5-5 and TRBJ2-1, with 14 bases matching TRBD2. The CDR3 length is 19 residues. V dropped 4 bases and J dropped 0; count of bases not matched to a gene: 9. CDR1 is SGHKS, CDR2 YYEKEE, per germline (reference sequence).

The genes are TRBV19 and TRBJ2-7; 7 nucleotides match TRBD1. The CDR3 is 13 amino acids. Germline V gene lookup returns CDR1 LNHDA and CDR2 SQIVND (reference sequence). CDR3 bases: TGTGCGGTATCACAGGGGCAAGCCTACGAGCAGTACTTC. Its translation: CAVSQGQAYEQYF.

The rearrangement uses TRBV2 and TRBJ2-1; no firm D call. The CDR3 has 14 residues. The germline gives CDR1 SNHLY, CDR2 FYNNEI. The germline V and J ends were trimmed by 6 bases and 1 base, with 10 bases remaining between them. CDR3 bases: TGTGCCAGCAGCGGTCCTTTTTCCTACAATGAGCAGTTCTTC. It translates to CASSGPFSYNEQFF.

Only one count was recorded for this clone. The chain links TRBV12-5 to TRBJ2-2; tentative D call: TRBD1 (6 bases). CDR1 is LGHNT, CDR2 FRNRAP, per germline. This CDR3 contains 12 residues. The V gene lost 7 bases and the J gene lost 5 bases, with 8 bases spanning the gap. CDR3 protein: CASVTGTGELFF. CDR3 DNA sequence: TGTGCTAGTGTAACAGGGACCGGGGAGCTGTTTTTT.

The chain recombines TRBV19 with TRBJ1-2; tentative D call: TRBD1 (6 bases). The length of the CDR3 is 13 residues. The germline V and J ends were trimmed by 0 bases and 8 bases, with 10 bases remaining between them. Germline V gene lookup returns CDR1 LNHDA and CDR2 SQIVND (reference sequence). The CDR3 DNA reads TGTGCCAGTAGTATAGAACAGGGTTACGGCTACACCTTC. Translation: CASSIEQGYGYTF. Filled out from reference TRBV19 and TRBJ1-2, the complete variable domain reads DGGITQSPKYLFRKEGQNVTLSCEQNLNHDAMYWYRQDPGQGLRLIYYSQIVNDFQKGDIAEGYSVSREKKESFPLTVTSAQKNPTAFYLCASSIEQGYGYTFGSGTRLTVV.